A selection of T cell receptor beta chains follows, all from one sample in a study of cytomegalovirus exposure and HLA in healthy donors. TCRdb keeps only in-frame clones here, not all; method: immunoSEQ multiplex PCR. Here the sample spans around 120,000 clones, 70% to 90% being singletons. Sequencing was carried out using PBMCs. The receptors stem from a woman between 18 and 29 years old in good health and CMV-seronegative. Both conserved end residues are part of each CDR3. A D gene is named only where the DNA matches it firmly. The listing skips clone size in some rows; elsewhere it reads once, few, many or a size class.

cdr3_aa cdr3_nt clone_size cdr3_length j_call v_call d_call
CASSRGSLFYEQYF TGTGCCAGCTCGCGAGGGTCTCTTTTCTACGAGCAGTACTTC once 14 TRBJ2-7 TRBV18 -
CASSLGHDYGYTF TGTGCCAGTAGTCTGGGCCATGACTATGGCTACACCTTC - 13 TRBJ1-2 TRBV19 -
CASSTYNEQFF TGTGCCAGCAGTACATACAATGAGCAGTTCTTC - 11 TRBJ2-1 TRBV28 -
CASGSGHLNTEAFF TGTGCCAGCGGATCGGGACACCTCAACACTGAAGCTTTCTTT - 14 TRBJ1-1 TRBV6-5 -
CASSIQDRSYEQYF TGTGCCAGCAGCATTCAGGACAGATCCTACGAGCAGTACTTC - 14 TRBJ2-7 TRBV5-6 -
CASSVTGANEQYF TGTGCCAGCAGCGTTACAGGGGCAAACGAGCAGTACTTC - 13 TRBJ2-7 TRBV9 TRBD1
CASSLTGTSGGTGELFF TGCGCCAGCAGCCTAACCGGGACTAGCGGGGGCACCGGGGAGCTGTTTTTT - 17 TRBJ2-2 TRBV5-1 TRBD2
CASESARDYNEQFF TGTGCCTCCGAGTCCGCGAGGGACTACAATGAGCAGTTCTTC - 14 TRBJ2-1 TRBV30 -
CASSHRTSGSGNEQFF TGTGCCAGCAGCCACAGAACTAGCGGGAGCGGCAATGAGCAGTTCTTC - 16 TRBJ2-1 TRBV13 TRBD2
CAISGATGGGPYGYTF TGTGCCATCTCAGGCGCGACAGGGGGTGGACCATATGGCTACACCTTC - 16 TRBJ1-2 TRBV10-3 TRBD1
CASSLTGGPRDTQYF TGTGCCAGCAGCTTGACGGGAGGGCCTCGAGATACGCAGTATTTT - 15 TRBJ2-3 TRBV11-3 TRBD2
CASSADRGEQYF TGTGCCAGCAGCGCCGACCGGGGCGAGCAGTACTTC few 12 TRBJ2-7 TRBV11-1 -
CASSEERGANEKLFF TGTGCCAGCAGTGAAGAACGGGGAGCTAATGAAAAACTGTTTTTT once 15 TRBJ1-4 TRBV2 -
CASSLTSGAPREQYF TGTGCCAGCAGCTTGACTAGCGGGGCCCCCCGAGAGCAGTACTTC - 15 TRBJ2-7 TRBV7-3 TRBD2
CASSVAVVAGGYNEQFF TGTGCCAGCAGCGTAGCAGTAGTAGCGGGGGGTTACAATGAGCAGTTCTTC - 17 TRBJ2-1 TRBV9 TRBD2
CASSTSFPVPSEGAGPFCEQYF TGTGCCAGCAGCACTTCTTTTCCGGTGCCTAGCGAAGGGGCGGGCCCGTTCTGCGAGCAGTACTTC - 22 TRBJ2-7 TRBV21-1 -
CASSQERDSSYEQYF TGTGCCAGCAGCCAAGAGCGGGACAGCTCCTACGAGCAGTACTTC few 15 TRBJ2-7 TRBV4-2 -
CASSERTSGRGETQYF TGTGCCAGCAGCGAACGGACTAGCGGGCGCGGGGAGACCCAGTACTTC - 16 TRBJ2-5 TRBV7-8 TRBD2
CAWKLSPPYGYTF TGTGCCTGGAAACTTTCGCCGCCCTATGGCTACACCTTC - 13 TRBJ1-2 TRBV30 -
CASSLIAENYNEQFF TGTGCCAGCAGCCTAATAGCGGAAAACTACAATGAGCAGTTCTTC - 15 TRBJ2-1 TRBV11-2 -
CASSLGSGKSKNIQYF TGTGCCAGCAGCCTCGGGTCAGGGAAGAGCAAAAACATTCAGTACTTC - 16 TRBJ2-4 TRBV13 -
CACVRAANEKLFF TGTGCCTGCGTCAGGGCGGCTAATGAAAAACTGTTTTTT - 13 TRBJ1-4 TRBV30 -
CASSPELNEKLFF TGTGCCAGCAGCCCGGAGCTTAATGAAAAACTGTTTTTT - 13 TRBJ1-4 TRBV5-4 -
CASRTDRNTEAFF TGCGCCAGCAGAACGGACAGGAACACTGAAGCTTTCTTT - 13 TRBJ1-1 TRBV10-1 -
CASSLGGGNYNEQFF TGTGCCAGCAGTTTAGGCGGGGGGAATTACAATGAGCAGTTCTTC - 15 TRBJ2-1 TRBV28 TRBD2
CASSLVGTGFNEQFF TGTGCCAGCAGCTTAGTTGGGACAGGGTTTAATGAGCAGTTCTTC - 15 TRBJ2-1 TRBV7-2 TRBD1
CASSARGEKLFF TGTGCCAGCAGCGCGAGAGGCGAAAAACTGTTTTTT - 12 TRBJ1-4 TRBV2 -
CASSPDRGPQETQYF TGTGCCAGCAGCCCGGACAGGGGGCCGCAAGAGACCCAGTACTTC - 15 TRBJ2-5 TRBV2 TRBD1
CAWSQLTSGRNEQYF TGTGCCTGGAGTCAGTTGACTAGCGGGAGGAACGAGCAGTACTTC - 15 TRBJ2-7 TRBV30 TRBD2
CASSNRVNTYEQYF TGTGCCAGCTCGAACAGGGTAAACACCTACGAGCAGTACTTC - 14 TRBJ2-7 TRBV9 -
CASSLHESNEQFF TGTGCCAGCAGTTTACACGAGTCCAATGAGCAGTTCTTC - 13 TRBJ2-1 TRBV27 -
CASSPPVRSYEQYF TGTGCCAGCAGCCCCCCGGTCCGGAGCTACGAGCAGTACTTC - 14 TRBJ2-7 TRBV7-8 -
CASRRGREQYF TGTGCCAGCAGGAGGGGGCGCGAGCAGTACTTC - 11 TRBJ2-7 TRBV28 TRBD1
CASSLGPSGGQETQYF TGCGCCAGCAGCTTGGGGCCTAGCGGGGGCCAGGAGACCCAGTACTTC - 16 TRBJ2-5 TRBV5-1 TRBD2
CASTSSGQGLYGYTF TGTGCCAGCACGTCTTCCGGACAGGGACTCTATGGCTACACCTTC - 15 TRBJ1-2 TRBV11-2 TRBD1
CATSRDPSGVTDTQYF TGTGCCACCAGCAGAGATCCTAGCGGGGTCACAGATACGCAGTATTTT - 16 TRBJ2-3 TRBV15 TRBD2
CASSYRRGYEQYF TGTGCCAGCAGTTACCGCCGGGGTTACGAGCAGTACTTC - 13 TRBJ2-7 TRBV6-5 -